This T cell receptor (beta chain) came from a study of blood T cell repertoires in COVID-19. The wider study: COVID-19 samples, acute and convalescent, were from the United States, Italy and Spain. In each case, the material was cDNA or gDNA derived from T cells, B-cell-depleted T cells, or PBMCs.

In this sample, this clone turned up once. The CDR3 consists of 14 residues. Germline V lookup: CDR1 LGHDT, CDR2 YNNKEL (reference sequence). The V and J ends lost 2 bases and 3 bases respectively, with 8 bases between them. Under the authors' procedure: Reference gene primers were amplified, and this amplification served to estimate nucleated cell counts. Profiled with immunoSEQ multiplex PCR; TCRdb holds only in-frame clones, not every one. D and trimming come from the DNA, and the V and J calls and clone size come from that table. The data hold around 49,000 clones, with about 89% observed a single time.

Sequences were obtained from peripheral blood. This receptor was identified in a human donor in a cohort sampled during active COVID-19. V is TRBV3-1 (or the pseudogene TRBV3-2) and J is TRBJ2-1; unclear D gene. CDR3 amino acids: CASSQFAGYNEQFF. The CDR3 coding sequence is TGTGCCAGCAGCCAATTCGCAGGCTACAATGAGCAGTTCTTC.